This TCR beta chain was observed in a study of CD8 T cells in ankylosing spondylitis. The study, taken as a whole, reports: A TCR beta motif made of about 8 highly homologous variants seemed typical of ankylosing spondylitis blood. Reactive arthritis synovial fluid and blood previously showed some of these motif variants. Reportedly, disease-linked clones are significantly enriched in ankylosing spondylitis patients' matched synovial fluid.

The length of the CDR3 is 13 residues. Trimming took off 0 bases at V and 3 bases at J, with 6 bases between the two ends. Germline CDR1 is SEHNR and CDR2 is FQNEAQ (reference sequence). By quantitative 5'-RACE with molecular barcodes, the TCR beta libraries were made. TCRdb re-called the 5' RACE reads through MiXCR, storing one row per CDR3 protein. The sample holds about 150,000 distinct CDR3 sequences, around 45% seen once. This clonotype is deemed medium-sized (0.01 to 0.1%). Its specificity is unknown. Material: synovial fluid, either unsorted or a sorted T cell fraction (not recorded which). The TCR sequence derives from a male donor with ankylosing spondylitis. V gene TRBV7-9 combines with J gene TRBJ2-7; no clear D gene. The chain's CDR3 is CASSLANNYEQYF. As DNA, the CDR3 is TGTGCCAGCAGCTTAGCAAACAACTACGAGCAGTACTTC.